This T cell receptor (beta chain) is from a study of regulatory T cells in long-lasting Graves disease. Study findings and constraints: There was favoring of TRBV28, TRBJ1-2 and TRBJ2-5 in persistent disease. Persistent Graves' patients possessed reduced TCR diversity relative to recently diagnosed ones.

To make TCR beta libraries, researchers used iRepertoire HTBI primers and Arm-PCR of CDR3 regions. TCRdb reanalysed the multiplex PCR reads using MiXCR and keeps one entry per CDR3 protein. The sample yields about 400,000 distinct CDR3 sequences, less than 20% seen once. Time point denoted: newly diagnosed GD, antithyroid drugs for less than 3 months. PBMC RNA was the source of the TCR library. Looked up from germline, CDR1 is SGHTS and CDR2 is YDEGEE. The CDR3 loop spans 15 amino acids. V lost 2 bases to trimming and J lost 2 bases, with 13 bases between them. This clonotype was observed many times. Its cognate antigen is unknown.

This clonotype was obtained from a female donor with Graves disease. The chain combines TRBV5-8 with TRBJ1-1, with D unresolved. The specimen was peripheral blood mononuclear cells (PBMCs), collected at new diagnosis, from a patient treated with antithyroid drugs. The CDR3 DNA reads TGTGCCAGCAGCTTCGGGCTACCATTTAACACTGAAGCTTTCTTT. This encodes CASSFGLPFNTEAFF.